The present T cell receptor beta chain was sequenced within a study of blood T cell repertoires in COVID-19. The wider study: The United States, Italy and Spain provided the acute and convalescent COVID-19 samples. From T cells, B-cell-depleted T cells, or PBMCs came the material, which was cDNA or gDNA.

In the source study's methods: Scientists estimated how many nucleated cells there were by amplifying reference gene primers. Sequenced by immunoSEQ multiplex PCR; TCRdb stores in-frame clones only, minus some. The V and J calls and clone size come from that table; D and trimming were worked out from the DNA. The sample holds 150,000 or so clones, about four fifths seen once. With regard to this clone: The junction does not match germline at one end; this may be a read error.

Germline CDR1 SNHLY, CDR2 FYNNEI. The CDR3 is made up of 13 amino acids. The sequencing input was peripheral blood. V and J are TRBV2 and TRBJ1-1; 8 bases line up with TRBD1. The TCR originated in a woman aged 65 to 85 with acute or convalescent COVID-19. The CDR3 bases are TGTGCCAGCAGCGAAGGGACAGGCAAGGTGGCTTTCTTT. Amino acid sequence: CASSEGTGKVAFF.